This T cell receptor (beta chain) originates from a study of early T cells in non-severe SARS-CoV-2 infection. Study in general: Sequencing targeted bulk RNA from unsorted whole blood, leaving chains unpaired.

The CDR3 spans 9 residues. Germline V CDR1 and CDR2: DFQATT, SNEGSKA (reference sequence). Turning to this clonotype: A much larger clone differs from this one at a single base, so this may be a read error.

Individual cDNA molecules were tagged with unique molecular identifiers. TCRdb reanalysed the 5' RACE reads using MiXCR and keeps one entry per CDR3 protein. The data contain about 72,000 distinct CDR3 sequences, around a tenth of them seen just once; the ten biggest clones take up 6% to 8.5%. The chain employs TRBV20-1 and TRBJ1-1; 8 positions match TRBD1. Sample: whole blood, taken at baseline. The receptor was derived from an adult who was a healthcare worker with PCR-confirmed SARS-CoV-2 infection or an uninfected control (not recorded which). In DNA form, the CDR3 reads TGCAGTTCCCGACAGGGGACAATCTTT. Protein sequence: CSSRQGTIF.